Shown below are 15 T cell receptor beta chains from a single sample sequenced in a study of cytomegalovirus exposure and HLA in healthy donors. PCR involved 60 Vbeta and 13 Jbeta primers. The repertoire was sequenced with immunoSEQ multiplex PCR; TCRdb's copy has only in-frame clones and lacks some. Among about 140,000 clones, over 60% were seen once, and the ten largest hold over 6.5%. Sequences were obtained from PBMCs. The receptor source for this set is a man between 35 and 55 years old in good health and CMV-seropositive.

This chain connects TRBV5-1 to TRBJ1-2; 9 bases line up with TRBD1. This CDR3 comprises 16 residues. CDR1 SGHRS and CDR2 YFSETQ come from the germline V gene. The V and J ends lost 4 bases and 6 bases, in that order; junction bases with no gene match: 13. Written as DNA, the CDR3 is TGCGCCAGCAGCCAACTAGCGGCCGGGACAGGGAATGGCTACACCTTC. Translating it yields CASSQLAAGTGNGYTF.

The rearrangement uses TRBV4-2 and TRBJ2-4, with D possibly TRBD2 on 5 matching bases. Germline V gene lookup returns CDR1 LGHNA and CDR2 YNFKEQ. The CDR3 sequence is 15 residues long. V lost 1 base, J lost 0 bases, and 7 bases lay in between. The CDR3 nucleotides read TGTGCCAGCAGCCAAGGGGAGACAGCCAAAAACATTCAGTACTTC. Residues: CASSQGETAKNIQYF.

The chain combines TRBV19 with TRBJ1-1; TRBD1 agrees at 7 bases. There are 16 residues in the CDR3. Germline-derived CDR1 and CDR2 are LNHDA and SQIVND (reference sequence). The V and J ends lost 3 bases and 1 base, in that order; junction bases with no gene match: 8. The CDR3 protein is CASSIPPGQPNTEAFF. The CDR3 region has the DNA TGTGCCAGTAGTATTCCCCCGGGACAGCCGAACACTGAAGCTTTCTTT.

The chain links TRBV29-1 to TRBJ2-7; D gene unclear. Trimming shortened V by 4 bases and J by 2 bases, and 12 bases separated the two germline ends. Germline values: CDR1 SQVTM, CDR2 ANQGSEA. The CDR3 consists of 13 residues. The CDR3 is CSVGYLATYEQYF. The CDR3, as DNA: TGCAGCGTTGGATACCTGGCCACCTACGAGCAGTACTTC.

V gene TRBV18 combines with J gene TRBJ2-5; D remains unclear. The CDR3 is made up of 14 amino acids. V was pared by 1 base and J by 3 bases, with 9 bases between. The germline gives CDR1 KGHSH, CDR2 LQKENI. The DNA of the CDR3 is TGTGCCAGCTCACCACGAGGTGTAGAAGAGACCCAGTACTTC. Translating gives CASSPRGVEETQYF.

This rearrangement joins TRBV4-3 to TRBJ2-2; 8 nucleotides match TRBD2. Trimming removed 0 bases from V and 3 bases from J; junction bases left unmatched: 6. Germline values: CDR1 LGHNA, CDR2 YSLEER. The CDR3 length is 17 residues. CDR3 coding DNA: TGCGCCAGCAGCCAAGACTGGCGGGGGGCCTACACCGGGGAGCTGTTTTTT. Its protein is CASSQDWRGAYTGELFF.

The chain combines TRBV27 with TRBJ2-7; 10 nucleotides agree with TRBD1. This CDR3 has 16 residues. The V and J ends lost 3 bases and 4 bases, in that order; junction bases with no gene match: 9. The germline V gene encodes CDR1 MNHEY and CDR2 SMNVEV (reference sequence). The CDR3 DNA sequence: TGTGCCAGCAGTTTTCTTAGGACAGGGGGGGCATACGAGCAGTACTTC. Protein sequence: CASSFLRTGGAYEQYF.

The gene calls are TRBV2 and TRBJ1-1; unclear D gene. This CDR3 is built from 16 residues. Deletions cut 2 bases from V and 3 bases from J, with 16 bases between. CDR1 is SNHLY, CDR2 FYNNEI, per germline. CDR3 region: CASSERSILPDTEAFF. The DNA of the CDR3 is TGTGCCAGCAGTGAAAGAAGTATCCTCCCGGACACTGAAGCTTTCTTT.

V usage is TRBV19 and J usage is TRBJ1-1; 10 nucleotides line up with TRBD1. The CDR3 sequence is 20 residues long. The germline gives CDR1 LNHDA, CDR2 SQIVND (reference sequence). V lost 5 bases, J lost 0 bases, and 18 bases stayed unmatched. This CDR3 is CASSRLILGQGQEMNTEAFF. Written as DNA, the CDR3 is TGTGCCAGTAGTCGTTTAATATTGGGACAGGGGCAAGAAATGAACACTGAAGCTTTCTTT.

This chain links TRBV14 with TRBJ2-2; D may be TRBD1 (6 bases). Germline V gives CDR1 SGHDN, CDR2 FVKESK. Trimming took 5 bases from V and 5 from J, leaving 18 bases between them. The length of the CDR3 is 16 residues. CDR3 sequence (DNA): TGTGCCAGCAGCGCCCTCGGGACAAGAGGGACCGGGGAGCTGTTTTTT. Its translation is CASSALGTRGTGELFF.

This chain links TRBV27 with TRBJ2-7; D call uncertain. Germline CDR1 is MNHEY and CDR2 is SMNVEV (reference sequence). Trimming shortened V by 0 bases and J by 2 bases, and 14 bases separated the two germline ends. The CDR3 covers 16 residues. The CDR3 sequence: CASSLSRSQRAYEQYF. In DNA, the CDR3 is TGTGCCAGCAGTTTATCGAGGAGTCAACGGGCCTACGAGCAGTACTTC.

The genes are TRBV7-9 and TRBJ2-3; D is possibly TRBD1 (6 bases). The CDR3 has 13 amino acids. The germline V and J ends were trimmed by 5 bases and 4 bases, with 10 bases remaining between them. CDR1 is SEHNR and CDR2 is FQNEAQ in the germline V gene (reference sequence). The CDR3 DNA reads TGTGCCAGCAGCCCTGGGGGCCCAGATACGCAGTATTTT. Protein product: CASSPGGPDTQYF.

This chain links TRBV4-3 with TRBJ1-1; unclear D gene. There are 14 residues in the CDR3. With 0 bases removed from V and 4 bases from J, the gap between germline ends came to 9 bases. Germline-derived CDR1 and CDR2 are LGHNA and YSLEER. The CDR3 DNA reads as TGCGCCAGCAGCCAAGATTCCTGGAGCACTGAAGCTTTCTTT. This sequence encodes CASSQDSWSTEAFF.

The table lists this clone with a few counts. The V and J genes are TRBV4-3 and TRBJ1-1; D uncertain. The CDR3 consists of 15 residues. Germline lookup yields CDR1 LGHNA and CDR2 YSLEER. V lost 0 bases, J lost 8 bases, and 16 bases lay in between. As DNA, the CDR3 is TGCGCCAGCAGCCAAGATCACCCCTGGGCCCCGGAAGCTTTCTTT. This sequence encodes CASSQDHPWAPEAFF.

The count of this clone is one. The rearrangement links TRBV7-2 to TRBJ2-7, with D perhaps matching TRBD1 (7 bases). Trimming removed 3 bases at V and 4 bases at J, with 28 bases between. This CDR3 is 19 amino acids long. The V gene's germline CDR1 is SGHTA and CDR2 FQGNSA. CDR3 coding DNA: TGTGCCAGCAGCTTTTTAGTACGGCCGGCAGGGGGGTTGGTATACGAGCAGTACTTC. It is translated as CASSFLVRPAGGLVYEQYF.